The sequence of this T cell receptor beta chain was determined in a study of cytomegalovirus exposure and HLA in healthy donors. The CDR3 runs 15 residues. Germline CDR1 reads MNHEY; CDR2 reads SVGAGI. The V gene end was trimmed by 5 bases and the J gene end by 8 bases; junction bases not matched to a gene: 8. PCR amplification relied on 60 Vbeta primers (plus 13 Jbeta primers). TCRdb's copy holds only in-frame clones and misses some; the assay was immunoSEQ multiplex PCR. In the table there are over 200,000 clones, around 80% of which are singletons. Input material: PBMCs. This TCR was sampled from a man aged 35-49 years in good health and CMV-seropositive. The V call is TRBV6-5, the J call TRBJ2-1; TRBD2 matches 11 bases. The CDR3 DNA reads as TGTGCCAGCAGTAAACTAGCGGGAGTGGGTGATGAGCAGTTCTTC. Amino acids: CASSKLAGVGDEQFF.